Listed below are T cell receptor beta chains from one sample, sequenced in a study of cytomegalovirus exposure and HLA in healthy donors. Sequencing used immunoSEQ multiplex PCR; TCRdb keeps in-frame clones, though not all of them. The data show fewer than 150,000 clones, over 75% seen once. Input material: PBMCs. The source is a man aged 30 to 39 in good health and CMV-seronegative. Each CDR3 is given with its conserved first and last residue. The order of the fields is J gene, clone size, V gene, D gene, CDR3 DNA, CDR3 protein. A D gene is named only where the DNA matches it firmly. Clone size appears in some rows only: once, few, many, or a class for an expanded clone.

J: TRBJ1-6
size: NA
V: TRBV27
D: TRBD1
DNA: TGTGCCAGCAGTCCACCTCCTAGGACAGGGTGGTCACCCCTCCACTTT
CDR3: CASSPPPRTGWSPLHF

J: TRBJ2-5
size: NA
V: TRBV14
D: NA
DNA: TGTGCCAGCAGCCATGGAGGGTGGGAGACCCAGTACTTC
CDR3: CASSHGGWETQYF

J: TRBJ1-3
size: NA
V: TRBV2
D: NA
DNA: TGTGCCAGCAGTCTCCAGGGGCCCCGCTCTGGAAACACCATATATTTT
CDR3: CASSLQGPRSGNTIYF

J: TRBJ1-5
size: NA
V: TRBV30
D: TRBD1
DNA: TGTGCCTGGTCGTTTAACAGGGGAAATCAGCCCCAGCATTTT
CDR3: CAWSFNRGNQPQHF

J: TRBJ2-6
size: NA
V: TRBV5-4
D: TRBD1
DNA: TGTGCCAGCAGCCAAGAACAGGGGGCCGGGGCCAACGTCCTGACTTTC
CDR3: CASSQEQGAGANVLTF

J: TRBJ1-5
size: NA
V: TRBV19
D: TRBD1
DNA: TGTGCCAGTAGCGGGACAGGGGGTCAGAATCAGCCCCAGCATTTT
CDR3: CASSGTGGQNQPQHF

J: TRBJ2-5
size: NA
V: TRBV7-9
D: NA
DNA: TGTGCCAGCAGCTTAGCGTACAGGATGGGGGAGACCCAGTACTTC
CDR3: CASSLAYRMGETQYF

J: TRBJ1-3
size: NA
V: TRBV5-6
D: NA
DNA: TGTGCCAGCAGCTTGATCGGCAGGGGAGGAAACACCATATATTTT
CDR3: CASSLIGRGGNTIYF

J: TRBJ1-3
size: once
V: TRBV2
D: NA
DNA: TGTGCCAGCAGCGGAGACCGCATTTACTCTGGAAACACCATATATTTT
CDR3: CASSGDRIYSGNTIYF

J: TRBJ1-2
size: few
V: TRBV6-1
D: NA
DNA: TGTGCCAGCAGGGACTCGGGAGGTACAATCTATGGCTACACCTTC
CDR3: CASRDSGGTIYGYTF

J: TRBJ1-1
size: NA
V: TRBV6-5
D: NA
DNA: TGTGCCAGCAGTCCCCATGGGGGCGAGTCTTTCTTT
CDR3: CASSPHGGESFF

J: TRBJ1-2
size: NA
V: TRBV5-6
D: NA
DNA: TGTGCCAGCAGCCCGGGACTTCCCGGCTACACCTTC
CDR3: CASSPGLPGYTF

J: TRBJ1-6
size: NA
V: TRBV7-9
D: NA
DNA: TGTGCCAGCAGCTTATTGGGGTCCAGGGATTCACCCCTCCACTTT
CDR3: CASSLLGSRDSPLHF

J: TRBJ1-1
size: once
V: TRBV7-6
D: TRBD1
DNA: TGTGCCAGCAGCTTGGACAGGGTTAATTCTGAAGCTTTCTTT
CDR3: CASSLDRVNSEAFF

J: TRBJ2-5
size: NA
V: TRBV28
D: NA
DNA: TGTGCCAGCAGTTTTGGCGGGTGGGCGAGCCAAGAGACCCAGTACTTC
CDR3: CASSFGGWASQETQYF

J: TRBJ2-1
size: once
V: TRBV25-1
D: TRBD2
DNA: TGTGCCAGCAGCCCCTTAGCGGGGTGCTACAATGAGCAGTTCTTC
CDR3: CASSPLAGCYNEQFF

J: TRBJ2-7
size: NA
V: TRBV18
D: TRBD1
DNA: TGTGCCAGCTCTAACCGGGACAGCTCAGACGAGCAGTACTTC
CDR3: CASSNRDSSDEQYF

J: TRBJ2-7
size: NA
V: TRBV19
D: TRBD1
DNA: TGTGCCAGTAGAGCCAGCCCGGACAGGGCGTACGAGCAGTACTTC
CDR3: CASRASPDRAYEQYF

J: TRBJ2-1
size: NA
V: TRBV19
D: TRBD1
DNA: TGTGCCAGTAGTCCAGGGGGCGCGACCTACAATGAGCAGTTCTTC
CDR3: CASSPGGATYNEQFF

J: TRBJ1-4
size: NA
V: TRBV7-8
D: NA
DNA: TGTGCCAGCAGCAAAAGGGGTTCTAATGAAAAACTGTTTTTT
CDR3: CASSKRGSNEKLFF